This passage covers 21 T cell receptor beta chains from one sample sequenced in a study of blood T cell repertoires in COVID-19. Measured with immunoSEQ multiplex PCR; TCRdb has only the in-frame clones, and not every one. The data hold about 49,000 clones, with about four fifths observed a single time. Input material: peripheral blood. The receptors stem from a woman aged 55-70 years with acute or convalescent COVID-19.

This clone was detected only a few times. The V call is TRBV7-9, the J call TRBJ1-2; 10 bases are shared with TRBD1. The CDR3 has 16 amino acids. The junction had 11 bases not matched to a gene; V was cut back by 4 bases and J by 6 bases. The germline gives CDR1 SEHNR, CDR2 FQNEAQ (reference sequence). The CDR3: CASSSKRTGGQDGYTF. CDR3 in DNA: TGTGCCAGCAGCTCTAAACGGACAGGGGGTCAGGATGGCTACACCTTC.

The chain combines TRBV7-2 with TRBJ2-1; no reliable D call. V gave up 5 bases and J gave up 5 bases, with 16 bases separating them. CDR3 length: 15 amino acids. CDR1 and CDR2 (germline): SGHTA, FQGNSA. CDR3 residues: CASSHGLGRHNEQFF. DNA of the CDR3: TGTGCCAGCAGCCACGGCTTAGGCAGGCACAATGAGCAGTTCTTC.

The chain couples TRBV6-6 to TRBJ2-7; unclear D gene. Per germline, CDR1 MNHNY and CDR2 SVGAGI (reference sequence). This CDR3 comprises 11 residues. V was clipped by 6 bases and J by 5 bases, with 8 bases between them. CDR3 coding DNA: TGTGCCAGCAGCCGTTCCGACGAGCAGTACTTC. This sequence encodes CASSRSDEQYF.

This clone is medium-sized. The chain employs TRBV9 and TRBJ2-1; 9 bases match TRBD1. Germline V lookup: CDR1 SGDLS, CDR2 YYNGEE. This CDR3 spans 15 amino acids. V dropped 4 bases and J dropped 8; count of bases not matched to a gene: 10. The CDR3 here is CASSLGQGVGDEQFF. The CDR3 bases are TGTGCCAGCAGCTTGGGACAGGGCGTTGGGGATGAGCAGTTCTTC.

The chain employs TRBV11-3 and TRBJ2-1; TRBD1 agrees at 8 bases. CDR3 length: 12 residues. The V gene end was trimmed by 5 bases and the J gene end by 12 bases; junction bases not matched to a gene: 6. Germline CDR1 SGHNT, CDR2 YENEEA. The CDR3 is CASSKQGEGQFF. CDR3 DNA: TGTGCCAGCAGCAAACAGGGGGAAGGGCAGTTCTTC.

V gene TRBV5-4 combines with J gene TRBJ2-2; TRBD2 matches 8 bases. The CDR3 has 17 residues. V shed 1 base, J shed 1 base, and the junction held 6 bases outside the gene matches. Germline V gene data show CDR1 as SGHNT and CDR2 as YYREEE (reference sequence). DNA of the CDR3: TGTGCCAGCAGCTTGTTGGTAGCGGGGATGAACACCGGGGAGCTGTTTTTT. It codes for CASSLLVAGMNTGELFF.

This sequence joins TRBV9 and TRBJ2-1; D remains unclear. The V end was cut by 4 bases, the J end by 7 bases, with 9 bases between. Per germline, CDR1 SGDLS and CDR2 YYNGEE. The CDR3 is 12 residues long. The chain's CDR3 is CASSMAFNEQFF. The CDR3 DNA follows: TGTGCCAGCAGCATGGCATTTAATGAGCAGTTCTTC. Complete variable domain (other parts from reference TRBV9 and TRBJ2-1): DSGVTQTPKHLITATGQRVTLRCSPRSGDLSVYWYQQSLDQGLQFLIQYYNGEERAKGNILERFSAQQFPDLHSELNLSSLELGDSALYFCASSMAFNEQFFGPGTRLTVL.

The chain uses TRBV5-8 and TRBJ1-1, with 7 bases lining up with TRBD1. This CDR3 has 16 residues. CDR1 SGHTS and CDR2 YDEGEE come from the germline V gene. V shed 4 bases and J 0 bases; nucleotides not matched to a gene: 9. Here the CDR3 reads CASSAYRGVMNTEAFF. The CDR3 nucleotides read TGTGCCAGCAGCGCGTACAGGGGAGTAATGAACACTGAAGCTTTCTTT.

The rearrangement uses TRBV5-1 and TRBJ1-2; TRBD1 might be the D (5 bases). CDR1 and CDR2 from the germline V gene are SGHRS and YFSETQ. Trimming took 0 bases from V and 4 from J, leaving 19 bases between them. The CDR3 consists of 17 residues. CDR3 DNA sequence: TGCGCCAGCAGCTTGGAGGGAATGGGGGGATTAGCCTATGGCTACACCTTC. The encoded protein is CASSLEGMGGLAYGYTF. The full variable domain, its missing parts supplied by reference TRBV5-1 and TRBJ1-2, is KAGVTQTPRYLIKTRGQQVTLSCSPISGHRSVSWYQQTPGQGLQFLFEYFSETQRNKGNFPGRFSGRQFSNSRSEMNVSTLELGDSALYLCASSLEGMGGLAYGYTFGSGTRLTVV.

The rearrangement links TRBV6-4 to TRBJ2-1, with D perhaps TRBD2 (5 bases). The V end lost 0 bases, the J end lost 4 bases, and 13 bases lay between the germline ends. In germline, CDR1 is MRHNA, CDR2 SNTAGT. This CDR3 contains 16 residues. DNA for the CDR3: TGTGCCAGCAGTGACTCAGGCACGGGGTCGTACAATGAGCAGTTCTTC. This sequence encodes CASSDSGTGSYNEQFF.

The chain is built from TRBV30 and TRBJ1-4, with D possibly being TRBD1 (6 bases). The ends were cut back, 1 base at V and 8 bases at J, with 14 bases in the middle. There are 14 residues in the CDR3. Germline CDR1 reads GTSNPN; CDR2 reads SVGIG (reference sequence). The DNA of the CDR3 is TGTGCCTGGAGTGAACAGGGTTATGAGGAAAAACTGTTTTTT. Translating it yields CAWSEQGYEEKLFF.

J is TRBJ1-1 and V is TRBV27; D is possibly TRBD1 (5 bases). CDR1 is MNHEY and CDR2 is SMNVEV in the germline V gene (reference sequence). The CDR3 runs 13 residues. V lost 6 bases and J 0 bases, leaving 8 bases between the germline ends. The CDR3 loop reads CASSQTVNTEAFF. The CDR3 region has the DNA TGTGCCAGCAGCCAGACAGTGAACACTGAAGCTTTCTTT.

CDR3 sequence (DNA): TGTGCCAGCAGCAGGACTAGCGGGGGTGTCTACAATGAGCAGTTCTTC. Protein: CASSRTSGGVYNEQFF. J is TRBJ2-1 and V is TRBV3-1 (or the pseudogene TRBV3-2), with 13 bases identical to TRBD2. The CDR3 totals 16 residues. V lost 5 bases, J lost 3 bases, and 4 bases stayed unmatched. The germline V gene has CDR1 LGHDT and CDR2 YNNKEL (reference sequence).

This rearrangement joins TRBV24-1 to TRBJ2-1, with 7 bases aligning to TRBD2. The CDR3 is made up of 16 amino acids. The germline V gene has CDR1 KGHDR and CDR2 SFDVKD. The V segment lost 8 bases and the J segment 0 bases; nucleotides outside the gene matches: 9. In DNA, the CDR3 is TGTGCCACCAAGCGGGGATGGCAGAGCTCCTACAATGAGCAGTTCTTC. It is translated as CATKRGWQSSYNEQFF.

As DNA, the CDR3 is TGCAGCGCCGGGTCCGGGGTCGGGGGTTCCTACAATGAGCAGTTCTTC. It encodes CSAGSGVGGSYNEQFF. The chain recombines TRBV29-1 with TRBJ2-1; weak D call: TRBD2 (6 bases). CDR1 is SQVTM, CDR2 ANQGSEA, per germline. The CDR3 length is 16 residues. Trimming pared 7 bases from V and 1 base from J, leaving 20 bases between.

The J gene is TRBJ2-7, the V gene TRBV7-2, with TRBD2 as a possible D gene (5 bases). Germline CDR1 reads SGHTA; CDR2 reads FQGNSA. The V gene lost 0 bases and the J gene lost 0 bases, with 12 bases spanning the gap. The CDR3 is made up of 16 amino acids. The CDR3 nucleotides are TGTGCCAGCAGCTTAGCGAGGCGGGCGCGCTCCTACGAGCAGTACTTC. This gives the protein CASSLARRARSYEQYF.

The rearrangement links TRBV7-9 to TRBJ2-7; 8 positions agree with TRBD1. This CDR3 comprises 14 residues. Germline V gene sequence: CDR1 SEHNR, CDR2 FQNEAQ (reference sequence). J lost 3 bases, V lost 4 bases, and 5 bases had no gene match. CDR3 amino acids: CASSSQGVVYEQYF. CDR3 DNA sequence: TGTGCCAGCAGCTCACAGGGGGTAGTCTACGAGCAGTACTTC.

This clone was observed a few times. The chain is built from TRBV12-3 or TRBV12-4 and TRBJ1-3; unclear D gene. Deletions cut 8 bases from V and 11 bases from J, with 16 bases between. The CDR3 extends over 12 amino acids. The chain's CDR3 is CASSAARGAIYF. The CDR3 bases are TGTGCCAGCTCAGCAGCAAGAGGCGCCATATATTTT.

The CDR3 loop is CAISPQIKLAGGTGELFF. In DNA form, the CDR3 reads TGTGCCATCAGTCCCCAGATAAAGCTAGCGGGTGGCACCGGGGAGCTGTTTTTT. The chain uses TRBV10-3 and TRBJ2-2, with TRBD2 matching 8 bases. V dropped 5 bases and J dropped 4; count of bases not matched to a gene: 15. The length of the CDR3 is 18 residues. Germline CDR1 reads ENHRY; CDR2 reads SYGVKD.

This chain links TRBV18 with TRBJ2-3; 15 bases are shared with TRBD2. V lost 0 bases to trimming and J lost 3 bases; unmatched junction nucleotides: 4. Germline lookup yields CDR1 KGHSH and CDR2 LQKENI. The CDR3 spans 18 residues. In nucleotides, the CDR3 is TGTGCCAGCTCACCACCGGGACTAGCGGGAGGCGGGACAGATACGCAGTATTTT. Residues: CASSPPGLAGGGTDTQYF.

This clone was seen only once. This chain connects TRBV9 to TRBJ1-5; D is ambiguous. Germline-derived CDR1 and CDR2 are SGDLS and YYNGEE. Trimming took off 0 bases at V and 1 base at J, with 5 bases between the two ends. The CDR3 sequence is 14 residues long. CDR3 bases: TGTGCCAGCAGCGTAGGCGGGAGCAATCAGCCCCAGCATTTT. Protein sequence: CASSVGGSNQPQHF.